These 27 T cell receptor beta chains were all obtained from the same sample, sequenced in a study of Tregs in tolerant kidney transplant recipients. Assay used: immunoSEQ multiplex PCR; TCRdb lists only in-frame clones, some missing. The listing contains roughly 32,000 clones. The starting material was CD8+ T cells from blood, obtained before the transplant. The receptor set was obtained from a human donor who received a combined kidney and bone marrow transplant.

In regard to this clone: Read data end 3 residues before the CDR3 end; the end is taken from the germline J gene. The chain recombines TRBV19 with TRBJ1-5; 11 nucleotides match TRBD1. This CDR3 has 17 residues. J lost 6 bases, V lost 3 bases, and 10 bases had no gene match. The germline V gene has CDR1 LNHDA and CDR2 SQIVND (reference sequence). Partial CDR3 DNA: TGTGCCAGTAGTATCCCAGGGACAGGGGGGTTGACTCAGCCC. Protein: CASSIPGTGGLTQP. The complete CDR3 protein is CASSIPGTGGLTQPQHF.

As regards this clone: The CDR3 goes on 3 residues after the read ends, and that part is filled in from the germline J gene. V usage is TRBV5-1 and J usage is TRBJ1-1; D may be TRBD1 (5 bases). V was trimmed by 0 bases and J by 0 bases, leaving 6 bases between them. Germline V lookup: CDR1 SGHRS, CDR2 YFSETQ. The CDR3 loop spans 14 amino acids. The covered CDR3 bases are TGCGCCAGCAGCTTGGGGACACTGAACACTGAA. This encodes CASSLGTLNTE. The whole CDR3 is CASSLGTLNTEAFF.

Comment on this clone: The CDR3 extends 3 residues past the end of the read, so its final part is completed from the germline J gene. This chain joins TRBV7-8 and TRBJ2-1, with 13 bases that match TRBD2. The CDR3 contains 16 residues. V shed 4 bases and J 8 bases; nucleotides not matched to a gene: 8. Per the germline V gene, CDR1 is SGHVS and CDR2 is FQNEAQ. The sequenced part of the CDR3 DNA is TGTGCCAGCAGCTCTGTACTAGCGGGAGGGCCTCATGAG. Translation gives CASSSVLAGGPHE. The CDR3 as a whole reads CASSSVLAGGPHEQFF. The complete variable domain, with remaining parts taken from reference TRBV7-8 and TRBJ2-1, reads GAGVSQSPRYKVAKRGQDVALRCDPISGHVSLFWYQQALGQGPEFLTYFQNEAQLDKSGLPSDRFFAERPEGSVSTLKIQRTQQEDSAVYLCASSSVLAGGPHEQFFGPGTRLTVL.

A remark on this clone: The read terminates 3 residues before the CDR3 end, so the remaining end is supplied by the germline J gene. The chain is built from TRBV19 and TRBJ2-2; TRBD1 aligns across 7 bases. Germline V gene data show CDR1 as LNHDA and CDR2 as SQIVND (reference sequence). J lost 1 base, V lost 5 bases, and 7 bases had no gene match. CDR3 length equals 16 residues. Partial CDR3 DNA: TGTGCCAGTAGTCCCCGGACAGGAATGAACACCGGGGAG. Translation: CASSPRTGMNTGE. The full CDR3 protein reads CASSPRTGMNTGELFF.

In the case of this clone: The read ends 3 residues early relative to the CDR3; the germline J gene fills the gap. The chain couples TRBV19 to TRBJ2-2, with a tentative D call TRBD1 (6 bases). The length of the CDR3 is 14 residues. V was cut by 8 bases and J by 5 bases, with 15 bases left in between. Germline CDR1 reads LNHDA; CDR2 reads SQIVND (reference sequence). The CDR3 bases that were read are TGTGCCAGTCGAGTGACAGGCACTACCGGGGAG. It encodes CASRVTGTTGE. The full-length CDR3 reads as CASRVTGTTGELFF.

Turning to this clone: Sequencing ends 3 residues short of the CDR3 end; the germline J gene provides the rest. The gene calls are TRBV5-6 and TRBJ2-7; TRBD1 agrees at 11 bases. From germline, CDR1 is SGHDT and CDR2 YYEEEE. Losses at the gene ends were 4 bases for V and 6 bases for J; bases not matched to a gene: 6. The CDR3 is made up of 14 amino acids. Partial CDR3 DNA: TGTGCCAGCAGCCTGGGACAGGGGGTCATCGAG. Translated: CASSLGQGVIE. The CDR3 as a whole reads CASSLGQGVIEQYF.

About this clone: The CDR3 end lies 3 residues beyond the end of the read and is filled in from the germline J gene. V and J are TRBV7-9 and TRBJ1-1; D is uncertain. The CDR3 covers 15 residues. Trimming took off 6 bases at V and 1 base at J, with 15 bases between the two ends. Germline-derived CDR1 and CDR2 are SEHNR and FQNEAQ (reference sequence). The chain's CDR3 is CASSFNMGANTEAFF. Partial CDR3 DNA: TGTGCCAGCAGTTTCAACATGGGCGCGAACACTGAA.

Note on this clone: From the germline J gene comes the end of the CDR3, since the read stops 3 residues before it. The gene calls are TRBV11-2 and TRBJ1-1; possibly TRBD1 for D (5 bases). From germline, CDR1 is SGHAT and CDR2 FQNNGV. The CDR3 has 12 amino acids. The sequenced CDR3 bases are TGTGCCAGCAGCGGGGGGAGCCAGGAA. Encoded protein: CASSGGSQE. In full, the CDR3 reads CASSGGSQEAFF.

With regard to this clone: The sequenced fragment ends 3 residues before the CDR3 boundary, so the rest is inferred from the germline J gene. V and J are TRBV20-1 and TRBJ1-5; D is unresolved. This CDR3 has 14 amino acids. The V gene's germline CDR1 is DFQATT and CDR2 SNEGSKA (reference sequence). Deletions cut 5 bases from V and 2 bases from J, with 13 bases between. Here the CDR3 reads CSAVSLSGNQPQHF. The sequenced part of the CDR3 DNA is TGCAGTGCTGTATCCCTCTCCGGCAATCAGCCC.

About this clone: The read halts 3 residues ahead of the CDR3 end, with the missing end drawn from the germline J gene. This chain connects TRBV7-8 to TRBJ2-1, with D unclear. V dropped 6 bases and J dropped 7 bases, with 10 bases sitting between them. The germline V gene has CDR1 SGHVS and CDR2 FQNEAQ. The length of the CDR3 is 12 residues. CDR3 in amino acids: CASRPGPNEQFF. The CDR3 bases that were read are TGTGCCAGCAGACCCGGTCCTAATGAG.

Remarks on this clone: The CDR3 goes on 3 residues after the read ends, and that part is filled in from the germline J gene. J is TRBJ2-7 and V is TRBV7-9; D not resolved. CDR3 length: 13 residues. Deletions cut 4 bases from V and 2 bases from J, with 9 bases between. Per the germline V gene, CDR1 is SEHNR and CDR2 is FQNEAQ (reference sequence). CDR3 bases read: TGTGCCAGCAGCTCGGCAGGAACCTACGAG. Translating it yields CASSSAGTYE. The entire CDR3 sequence reads CASSSAGTYEQYF.

With regard to this clone: The missing CDR3 end, 3 residues past where the read stops, is filled in from the germline J gene. The chain employs TRBV19 and TRBJ2-1, with 7 bases that match TRBD2. Germline-derived CDR1 and CDR2 are LNHDA and SQIVND (reference sequence). There are 16 residues in the CDR3. J gave up 0 bases and V 1 base, and 3 bases lay outside the gene matches. CDR3 sequence: CASSIVGGSSYNEQFF. CDR3 bases read: TGTGCCAGTAGTATAGTGGGCGGGAGCTCCTACAATGAG.

Regarding this clone: The CDR3 extends 3 residues past the end of the read, so its final part is completed from the germline J gene. This chain links TRBV6-2 or TRBV6-3 with TRBJ2-1, with D maybe TRBD2 (6 bases). Between the trimmed V and J ends, which lost 6 bases and 2 bases, there was a span of 14 bases. CDR1 is MNHEY, CDR2 SVGEGT, per germline. The CDR3 runs 15 residues. The sequenced CDR3 bases are TGTGCCAGCAGCGCCGCGGGGTTGGCCTACAATGAG. Residues: CASSAAGLAYNE. The full CDR3 protein reads CASSAAGLAYNEQFF.

Concerning this clone: Read sequence stops 3 residues before the CDR3 end, and the germline J gene provides the missing end. The same CDR3 is also encoded by other DNA sequences in this sample. The V gene is TRBV7-9, the J gene TRBJ1-2; no clear D. The CDR3 runs to 13 residues. Trimming left V 1 base short and J 2 bases short, with 5 bases between. Germline values: CDR1 SEHNR, CDR2 FQNEAQ (reference sequence). CDR3 DNA (partial): TGTGCCAGCAGCTTAGGGCAGAACTATGGC. Encoded protein: CASSLGQNYG. The entire CDR3 reads CASSLGQNYGYTF.

In the case of this clone: The read is 3 residues too short to cover the CDR3 end, so that end is filled in from the germline J gene. The rearrangement joins TRBV5-4 to TRBJ1-2; weak D call: TRBD1 (5 bases). Deletions cut 6 bases from V and 3 bases from J, with 12 bases between. Germline-derived CDR1 and CDR2 are SGHNT and YYREEE (reference sequence). The CDR3 is made up of 13 amino acids. The DNA read from the CDR3 is TGTGCCAGCAACTCGTGGGGGGACTATGGC. Translation: CASNSWGDYG. The complete CDR3 sequence is CASNSWGDYGYTF.

In regard to this clone: The CDR3 end is not reached by the read, which stops 3 residues before it; the germline J gene fills it in. This rearrangement joins TRBV6-1 to TRBJ2-1, with TRBD2 matching 11 bases. The junction had 6 bases not matched to a gene; V was cut back by 1 base and J by 1 base. This CDR3 region has 18 residues. Germline CDR1 is MNHNS and CDR2 is SASEGT. CDR3 DNA, as far as it was read: TGTGCCAGCAGTGAAGTCCCACTAGCGGGAGTTTCCTACAATGAG. Amino acids: CASSEVPLAGVSYNE. The CDR3 in its entirety is CASSEVPLAGVSYNEQFF.

Concerning this clone itself: Sequencing ends 3 residues short of the CDR3 end; the germline J gene provides the rest. The genes are TRBV7-6 and TRBJ1-2; 7 bases line up with TRBD1. CDR1 is SGHVS and CDR2 is FNYEAQ in the germline V gene. The CDR3 loop spans 16 amino acids. J was trimmed by 4 bases and V by 1 base; bases with no gene match: 9. The CDR3 DNA, read in part, is TGTGCCAGCAGCTTAGGCCCCACCCGACAGGGCTATGGC. Translation gives CASSLGPTRQGYG. Given in full, the CDR3 is CASSLGPTRQGYGYTF.

A note on this clone: The read ends 3 residues early relative to the CDR3; the germline J gene fills the gap. The chain has TRBV7-9 and TRBJ2-7; 7 nucleotides match TRBD2. Germline V CDR1 and CDR2: SEHNR, FQNEAQ (reference sequence). This CDR3 has 10 amino acids. The trim removed 8 bases at V and 6 bases at J, leaving 1 base unmatched. The CDR3 region is CASSGGEQYF. The covered CDR3 bases are TGTGCCAGCTCGGGGGGCGAG. Drawing the rest from reference TRBV7-9 and TRBJ2-7, the complete variable domain is DTGVSQNPRHKITKRGQNVTFRCDPISEHNRLYWYRQTLGQGPEFLTYFQNEAQLEKSRLLSDRFSAERPKGSFSTLEIQRTEQGDSAMYLCASSGGEQYFGPGTRLTVT.

CDR3 residues: CASSVSLVGGLVNSPLHF. The CDR3 DNA, read in part, is TGTGCCAGCAGCGTCAGCTTAGTGGGGGGTCTCGTGAATTCACCC. The chain uses TRBV7-8 and TRBJ1-6, with D perhaps TRBD1 (5 bases). The CDR3 goes on 3 residues after the read ends, and that part is filled in from the germline J gene. V was shortened by 5 bases and J by 7 bases, with 24 bases between the two germline ends. The CDR3 sequence is 18 residues long. Germline V gives CDR1 SGHVS, CDR2 FQNEAQ. Looking up the rest from reference TRBV7-8 and TRBJ1-6 gives the full variable domain: GAGVSQSPRYKVAKRGQDVALRCDPISGHVSLFWYQQALGQGPEFLTYFQNEAQLDKSGLPSDRFFAERPEGSVSTLKIQRTQQEDSAVYLCASSVSLVGGLVNSPLHFGNGTRLTVT.

As concerns this clone: The CDR3 goes on 3 residues after the read ends, and that part is filled in from the germline J gene. V is TRBV19 and J is TRBJ2-2; 7 nucleotides agree with TRBD1. The CDR3 is made up of 14 amino acids. Trimming cost V 7 bases and J 6 bases; bases outside gene matches: 8. Germline assignment: CDR1 LNHDA and CDR2 SQIVND (reference sequence). The DNA read from the CDR3 is TGTGCCAGTACGGCGGTAACAGGGGCCGGGGAG. This gives the protein CASTAVTGAGE. The whole CDR3 protein is CASTAVTGAGELFF.

As concerns this clone: The read comes to an end 3 residues before the CDR3 does, leaving the germline J gene to fill in the end. The rearrangement uses TRBV7-9 and TRBJ1-6; possibly TRBD1 for D (5 bases). The CDR3 covers 14 residues. Germline CDR1 and CDR2: SEHNR and FQNEAQ (reference sequence). The sequenced part of the CDR3 DNA is TGTGCCAGCAGCGCCTCGGCGGGGGGACGATCC. It codes for CASSASAGGRS. The complete CDR3 reads CASSASAGGRSLHF.

A note on this clone: The CDR3 extends 3 residues past the end of the read, so its final part is completed from the germline J gene. The chain links TRBV7-6 to TRBJ2-5; a weak D match, TRBD1 (6 bases). The ends were cut back, 4 bases at V and 4 bases at J, with 10 bases in the middle. The germline CDR1 and CDR2 sequences are SGHVS and FNYEAQ. The CDR3 runs 13 residues. The CDR3: CASSWGQVETQYF. CDR3 DNA, as far as it was read: TGTGCCAGCAGCTGGGGACAAGTAGAGACC.

Of note for this clone: With the read ending 3 residues before the CDR3 end, the germline J gene is used to fill in that end. V gene TRBV6-1 combines with J gene TRBJ1-6, with D possibly being TRBD1 (6 bases). The CDR3 length is 16 residues. The V gene lost 4 bases and the J gene lost 0 bases, with 10 bases spanning the gap. Germline V gene sequence: CDR1 MNHNS, CDR2 SASEGT. The CDR3 DNA, read in part, is TGTGCCAGCAGTGCGAGGGGGACCTCCTATAATTCACCC. Its translation: CASSARGTSYNSP. The whole CDR3 protein reads CASSARGTSYNSPLHF.

The CDR3 reads CASSIESTVRSEQYF. The CDR3 bases that were read are TGTGCCAGTAGTATAGAGAGTACAGTTCGGAGCGAG. V is TRBV19 and J is TRBJ2-7, with unresolved D. The CDR3 end falls 3 residues outside the read, so it is completed with the germline J gene. Trimming stripped 0 bases from V and 6 bases from J, with 15 bases between. Germline V lookup: CDR1 LNHDA, CDR2 SQIVND (reference sequence). The CDR3 is 15 amino acids.

About this clone: The read ends 3 residues early relative to the CDR3; the germline J gene fills the gap. The rearrangement links TRBV2 to TRBJ2-1; 7 bases agree with TRBD1. J was trimmed by 7 bases and V by 7 bases; bases with no gene match: 7. CDR3 length: 13 residues. The V gene's germline CDR1 is SNHLY and CDR2 FYNNEI. The CDR3 reads CASMGTGENEQFF. The part of the CDR3 DNA that was read is TGTGCCAGCATGGGAACAGGGGAGAATGAG.

As to this clone: The read falls 3 residues short of the CDR3 end, and the missing part is taken from the germline J gene. V gene TRBV19 combines with J gene TRBJ2-3, with 11 bases lining up with TRBD1. V dropped 6 bases and J dropped 2; count of bases not matched to a gene: 7. The CDR3 is 16 residues long. CDR1 is LNHDA and CDR2 is SQIVND in the germline V gene (reference sequence). CDR3 loop: CASSTRTGGYTDTQYF. The DNA read from the CDR3 is TGTGCCAGTAGCACCCGGACAGGGGGCTACACAGATACG.

Regarding this clone: The CDR3 end falls 3 residues outside the read, so it is completed with the germline J gene. V usage is TRBV19 and J usage is TRBJ1-5; a weak D match, TRBD1 (5 bases). The V gene lost 1 base and the J gene lost 4 bases, with 11 bases spanning the gap. The CDR3 is made up of 15 amino acids. Germline V gene sequence: CDR1 LNHDA, CDR2 SQIVND (reference sequence). CDR3 bases read: TGTGCCAGTAGTATAGCAGGGTTCGGGAATCAGCCC. It codes for CASSIAGFGNQP. The entire CDR3 protein reads CASSIAGFGNQPQHF.